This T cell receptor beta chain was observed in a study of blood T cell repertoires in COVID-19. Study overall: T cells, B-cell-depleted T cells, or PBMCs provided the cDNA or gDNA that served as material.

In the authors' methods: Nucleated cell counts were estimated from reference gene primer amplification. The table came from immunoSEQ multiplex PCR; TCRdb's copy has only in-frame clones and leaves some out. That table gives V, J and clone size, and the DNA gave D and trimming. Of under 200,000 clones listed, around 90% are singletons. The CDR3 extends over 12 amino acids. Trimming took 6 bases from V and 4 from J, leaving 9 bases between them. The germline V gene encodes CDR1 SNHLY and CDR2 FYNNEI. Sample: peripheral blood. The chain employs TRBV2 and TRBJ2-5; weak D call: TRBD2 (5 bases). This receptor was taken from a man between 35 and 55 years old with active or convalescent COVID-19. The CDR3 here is CASRPAGETQYF. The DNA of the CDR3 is TGTGCCAGCAGGCCGGCGGGAGAGACCCAGTACTTC.